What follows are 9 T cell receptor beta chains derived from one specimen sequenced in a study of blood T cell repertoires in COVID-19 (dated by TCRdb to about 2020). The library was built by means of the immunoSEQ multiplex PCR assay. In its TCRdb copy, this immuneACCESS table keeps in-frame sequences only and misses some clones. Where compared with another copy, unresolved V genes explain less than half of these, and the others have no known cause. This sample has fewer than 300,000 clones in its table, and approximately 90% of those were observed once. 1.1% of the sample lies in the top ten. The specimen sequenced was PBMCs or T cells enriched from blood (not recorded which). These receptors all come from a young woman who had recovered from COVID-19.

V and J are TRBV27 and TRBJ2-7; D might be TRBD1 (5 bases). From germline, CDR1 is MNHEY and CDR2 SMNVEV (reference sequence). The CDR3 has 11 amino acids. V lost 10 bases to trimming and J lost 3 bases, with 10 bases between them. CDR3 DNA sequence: TGTGCCATACCCCAGGGCTACGAGCAGTACTTC. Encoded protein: CAIPQGYEQYF.

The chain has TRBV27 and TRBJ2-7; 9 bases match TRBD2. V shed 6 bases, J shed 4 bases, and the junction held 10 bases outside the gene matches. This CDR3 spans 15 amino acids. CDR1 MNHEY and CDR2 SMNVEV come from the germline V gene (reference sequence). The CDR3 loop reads CASSPLAGRSYEQYF. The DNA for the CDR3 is TGTGCCAGCAGCCCTCTAGCGGGGCGTTCATACGAGCAGTACTTC.

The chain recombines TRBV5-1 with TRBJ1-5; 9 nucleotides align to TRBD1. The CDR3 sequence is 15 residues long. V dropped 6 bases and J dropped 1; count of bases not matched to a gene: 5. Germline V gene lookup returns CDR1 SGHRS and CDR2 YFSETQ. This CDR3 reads CASKIGTGSNQPQHF. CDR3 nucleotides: TGCGCCAGCAAGATTGGGACAGGGAGCAATCAGCCCCAGCATTTT. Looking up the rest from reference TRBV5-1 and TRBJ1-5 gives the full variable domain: KAGVTQTPRYLIKTRGQQVTLSCSPISGHRSVSWYQQTPGQGLQFLFEYFSETQRNKGNFPGRFSGRQFSNSRSEMNVSTLELGDSALYLCASKIGTGSNQPQHFGDGTRLSIL.

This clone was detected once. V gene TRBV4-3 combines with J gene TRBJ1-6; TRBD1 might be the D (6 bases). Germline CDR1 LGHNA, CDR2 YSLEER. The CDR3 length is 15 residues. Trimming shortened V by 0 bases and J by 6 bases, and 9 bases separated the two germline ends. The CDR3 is CASSQETGANSPLHF. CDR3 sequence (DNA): TGCGCCAGCAGCCAAGAGACAGGAGCTAATTCACCCCTCCACTTT.

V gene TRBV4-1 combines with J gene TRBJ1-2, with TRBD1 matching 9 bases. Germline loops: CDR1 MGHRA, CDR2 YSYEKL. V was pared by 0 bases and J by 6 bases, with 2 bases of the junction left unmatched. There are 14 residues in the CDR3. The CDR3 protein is CASSQEGQGDGYTF. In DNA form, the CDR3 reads TGCGCCAGCAGCCAAGAGGGACAGGGAGATGGCTACACCTTC.

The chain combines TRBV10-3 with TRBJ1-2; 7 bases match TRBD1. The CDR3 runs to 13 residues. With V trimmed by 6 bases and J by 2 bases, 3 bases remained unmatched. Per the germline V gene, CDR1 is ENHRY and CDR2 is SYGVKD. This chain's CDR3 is CAIRAGQNYGYTF. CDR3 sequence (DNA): TGTGCCATCAGGGCGGGACAGAACTATGGCTACACCTTC.

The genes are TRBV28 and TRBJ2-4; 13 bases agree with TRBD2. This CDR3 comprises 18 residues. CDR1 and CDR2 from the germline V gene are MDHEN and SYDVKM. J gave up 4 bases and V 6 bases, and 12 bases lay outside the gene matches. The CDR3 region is CASSHRGTSGITKNIQYF. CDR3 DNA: TGTGCCAGCAGCCACCGTGGGACTAGCGGGATAACTAAAAACATTCAGTACTTC.

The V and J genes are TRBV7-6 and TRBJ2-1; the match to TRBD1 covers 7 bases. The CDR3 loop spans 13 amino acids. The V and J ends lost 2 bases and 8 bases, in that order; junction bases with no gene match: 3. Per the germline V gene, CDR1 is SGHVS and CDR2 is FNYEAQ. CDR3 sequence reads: CASSLHRGDEQFF. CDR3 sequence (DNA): TGTGCCAGCAGCTTACACAGGGGCGATGAGCAGTTCTTC.

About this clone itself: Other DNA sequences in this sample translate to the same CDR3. CDR3 coding DNA: TGCGCCAGCAGCTTGGCCGGGGGAAATGAGCAGTTCTTC. This gives the protein CASSLAGGNEQFF. V is TRBV5-1 and J is TRBJ2-1; perhaps TRBD2 as D (6 bases). This CDR3 region has 13 residues. With 0 bases removed from V and 7 bases from J, the gap between germline ends came to 8 bases. Germline-derived CDR1 and CDR2 are SGHRS and YFSETQ.